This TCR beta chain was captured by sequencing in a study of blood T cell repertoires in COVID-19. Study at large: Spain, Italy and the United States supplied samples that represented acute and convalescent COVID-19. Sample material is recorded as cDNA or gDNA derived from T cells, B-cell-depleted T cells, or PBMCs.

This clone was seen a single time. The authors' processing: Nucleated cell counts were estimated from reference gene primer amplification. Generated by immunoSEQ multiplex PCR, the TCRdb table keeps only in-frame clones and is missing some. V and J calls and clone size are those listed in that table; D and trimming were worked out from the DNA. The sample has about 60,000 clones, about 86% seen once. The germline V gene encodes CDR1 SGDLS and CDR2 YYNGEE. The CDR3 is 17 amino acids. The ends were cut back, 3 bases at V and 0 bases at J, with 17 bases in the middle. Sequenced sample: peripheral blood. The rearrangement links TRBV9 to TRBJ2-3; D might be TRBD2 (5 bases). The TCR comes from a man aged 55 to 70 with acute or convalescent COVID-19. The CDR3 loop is CASSARVGLTSTDTQYF. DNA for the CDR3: TGTGCCAGCAGCGCGAGGGTGGGCCTTACTAGCACAGATACGCAGTATTTT. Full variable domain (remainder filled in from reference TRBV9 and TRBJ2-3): DSGVTQTPKHLITATGQRVTLRCSPRSGDLSVYWYQQSLDQGLQFLIQYYNGEERAKGNILERFSAQQFPDLHSELNLSSLELGDSALYFCASSARVGLTSTDTQYFGPGTRLTVL.